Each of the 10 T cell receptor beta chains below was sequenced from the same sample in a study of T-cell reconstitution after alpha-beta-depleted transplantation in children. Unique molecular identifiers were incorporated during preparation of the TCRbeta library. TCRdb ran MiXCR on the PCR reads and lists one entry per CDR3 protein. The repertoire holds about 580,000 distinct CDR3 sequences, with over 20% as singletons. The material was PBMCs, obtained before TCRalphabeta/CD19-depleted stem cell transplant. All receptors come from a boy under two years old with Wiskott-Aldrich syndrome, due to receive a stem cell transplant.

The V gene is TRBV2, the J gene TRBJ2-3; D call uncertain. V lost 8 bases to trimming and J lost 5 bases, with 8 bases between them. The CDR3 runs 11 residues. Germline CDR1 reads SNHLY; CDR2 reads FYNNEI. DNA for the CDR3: TGTGCCAGCTTCGAGGTAGATACGCAGTATTTT. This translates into CASFEVDTQYF.

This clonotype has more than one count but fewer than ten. Here the CDR3 DNA reads TGTGCCACCAGTGCTGGACAGGGGTTTAATGAGCAGTTCTTC. Its protein product is CATSAGQGFNEQFF. V is TRBV24-1 and J is TRBJ2-1, with 9 bases identical to TRBD1. The CDR3 runs 14 residues. V shed 5 bases and J 7 bases; nucleotides not matched to a gene: 5. Germline CDR1 reads KGHDR; CDR2 reads SFDVKD.

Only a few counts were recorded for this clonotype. The DNA of the CDR3 is TGTGCCACCAGTAGAGGCGGAGACTATGGCTACACCTTC. Protein product: CATSRGGDYGYTF. The chain uses TRBV24-1 and TRBJ1-2, with unresolved D. The ends were cut back, 6 bases at V and 3 bases at J, with 10 bases in the middle. CDR3 length equals 13 residues. Germline-derived CDR1 and CDR2 are KGHDR and SFDVKD.

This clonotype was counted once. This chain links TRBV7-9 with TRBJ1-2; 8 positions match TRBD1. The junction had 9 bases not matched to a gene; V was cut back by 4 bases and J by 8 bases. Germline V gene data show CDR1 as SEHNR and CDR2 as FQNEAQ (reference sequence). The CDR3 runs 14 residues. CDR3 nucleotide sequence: TGTGCCAGCAGCTCGGGGACAGGTCGAGACGGCTACACCTTC. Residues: CASSSGTGRDGYTF.

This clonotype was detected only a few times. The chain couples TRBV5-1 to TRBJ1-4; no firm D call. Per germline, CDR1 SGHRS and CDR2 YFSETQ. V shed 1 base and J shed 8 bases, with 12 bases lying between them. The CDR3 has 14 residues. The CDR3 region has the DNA TGCGCCAGCAGCTTGAACAGAGGCGAAGAAAAACTGTTTTTT. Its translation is CASSLNRGEEKLFF.

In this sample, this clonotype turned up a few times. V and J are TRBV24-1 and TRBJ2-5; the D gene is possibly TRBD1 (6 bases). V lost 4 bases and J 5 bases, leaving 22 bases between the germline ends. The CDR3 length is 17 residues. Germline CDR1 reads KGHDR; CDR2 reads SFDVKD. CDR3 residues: CATSDPRRLQGMETQYF. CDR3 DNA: TGTGCCACCAGTGACCCTCGCCGGTTACAGGGCATGGAGACCCAGTACTTC.

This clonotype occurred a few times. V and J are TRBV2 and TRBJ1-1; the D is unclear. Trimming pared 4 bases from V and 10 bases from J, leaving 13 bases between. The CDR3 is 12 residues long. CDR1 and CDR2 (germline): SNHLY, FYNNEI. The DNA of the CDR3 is TGTGCCAGCAGTGTTGGTCTGGCCCCAGCTTTCTTT. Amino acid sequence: CASSVGLAPAFF.

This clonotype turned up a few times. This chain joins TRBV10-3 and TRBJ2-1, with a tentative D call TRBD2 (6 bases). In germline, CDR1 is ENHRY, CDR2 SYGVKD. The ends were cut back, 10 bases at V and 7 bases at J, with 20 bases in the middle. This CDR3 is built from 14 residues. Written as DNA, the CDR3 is TGTGCCACGACTAGATTGCGGATGATTAATGAGCAGTTCTTC. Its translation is CATTRLRMINEQFF.

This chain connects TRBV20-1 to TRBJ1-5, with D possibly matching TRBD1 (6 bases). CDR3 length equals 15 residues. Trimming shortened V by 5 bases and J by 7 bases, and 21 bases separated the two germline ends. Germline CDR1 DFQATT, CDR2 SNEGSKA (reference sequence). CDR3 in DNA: TGCAGTGCTCATAAAGTCGGGGGGCTTGGACAGCCCCAGCATTTT. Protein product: CSAHKVGGLGQPQHF.

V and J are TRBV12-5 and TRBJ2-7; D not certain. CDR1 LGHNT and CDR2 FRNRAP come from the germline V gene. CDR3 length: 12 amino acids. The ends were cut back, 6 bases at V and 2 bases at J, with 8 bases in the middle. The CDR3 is CASGLQAYEQYF. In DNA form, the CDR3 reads TGTGCTAGTGGCCTCCAGGCCTACGAGCAGTACTTC.